This entry lists 18 T cell receptor beta chains sequenced from one sample in a study of blood T cell repertoires in COVID-19. The assay was immunoSEQ multiplex PCR, and TCRdb's table has in-frame clones only and misses some. The sample includes around 150,000 clones, roughly 93% of them seen just once. The source material was peripheral blood. These receptor sequences come from a man between 18 and 35 years old with acute or convalescent COVID-19.

V usage is TRBV9 and J usage is TRBJ1-4, with a weak D call TRBD1 (5 bases). The CDR3 extends over 15 amino acids. The germline gives CDR1 SGDLS, CDR2 YYNGEE. Trimming left V 0 bases short and J 10 bases short, with 16 bases between. CDR3 protein: CASSVGGLTAGKLFF. The CDR3 DNA reads TGTGCCAGCAGCGTAGGGGGACTGACTGCTGGAAAACTGTTTTTT.

V usage is TRBV2 and J usage is TRBJ1-1; TRBD1 matches at 11 bases. This CDR3 has 17 residues. Trimming cost V 6 bases and J 4 bases; bases outside gene matches: 13. In germline, CDR1 is SNHLY, CDR2 FYNNEI. The CDR3 DNA reads as TGTGCCAGCAGGACAACCGGGACAGGGGGTAAGACCACTGAAGCTTTCTTT. As protein: CASRTTGTGGKTTEAFF. The whole variable domain, filled in from reference TRBV2 and TRBJ1-1, reads EPEVTQTPSHQVTQMGQEVILRCVPISNHLYFYWYRQILGQKVEFLVSFYNNEISEKSEIFDDQFSVERPDGSNFTLKIRSTKLEDSAMYFCASRTTGTGGKTTEAFFGQGTRLTVV.

The chain employs TRBV6-6 and TRBJ1-6, with 7 bases lining up with TRBD1. This CDR3 has 16 amino acids. Germline V gives CDR1 MNHNY, CDR2 SVGAGI (reference sequence). Losses at the gene ends were 0 bases for V and 7 bases for J; bases not matched to a gene: 6. The CDR3: CASSYSAGTANSPLHF. The CDR3 nucleotides read TGTGCCAGCAGTTACTCTGCCGGGACAGCCAATTCACCCCTCCACTTT.

The chain has TRBV19 and TRBJ2-1; possible D gene TRBD2, 6 bases. Trimming removed 5 bases at V and 7 bases at J, with 18 bases between. The germline CDR1 and CDR2 sequences are LNHDA and SQIVND (reference sequence). CDR3 size: 15 residues. CDR3 sequence: CASSEPFGGENEQFF. The CDR3 coding sequence is TGTGCCAGTAGTGAACCTTTCGGGGGAGAGAATGAGCAGTTCTTC.

This sequence joins TRBV6-5 and TRBJ2-7, with 8 positions matching TRBD2. Germline CDR1 reads MNHEY; CDR2 reads SVGAGI. The CDR3 covers 15 residues. With V trimmed by 5 bases and J by 0 bases, 6 bases remained unmatched. This chain's CDR3 is CASSPGTSPSYEQYF. The CDR3 nucleotides read TGTGCCAGCAGTCCCGGGACTAGTCCCTCCTACGAGCAGTACTTC.

The chain combines TRBV5-8 with TRBJ2-5; possibly TRBD1 for D (6 bases). The V gene lost 3 bases and the J gene lost 3 bases, with 15 bases spanning the gap. CDR3 length: 15 amino acids. Germline V gene lookup returns CDR1 SGHTS and CDR2 YDEGEE. In DNA form, the CDR3 reads TGTGCCAGCAGCTACGAGACAGGACCTAAAGAGACCCAGTACTTC. This codes for CASSYETGPKETQYF.

This chain uses TRBV9 with TRBJ2-6; D not resolved. In germline, CDR1 is SGDLS, CDR2 YYNGEE. The CDR3 spans 16 residues. Trimming stripped 0 bases from V and 0 bases from J, with 7 bases between. As DNA, the CDR3 is TGTGCCAGCAGCGTAGGTAGCCCCTCTGGGGCCAACGTCCTGACTTTC. Encoded protein: CASSVGSPSGANVLTF.

The count of this clone is one. This chain uses TRBV9 with TRBJ2-3, with 7 bases lining up with TRBD2. The CDR3 contains 14 residues. With 0 bases clipped from V and 4 bases from J, the junction kept 2 bases outside the gene matches. Germline CDR1 and CDR2: SGDLS and YYNGEE. The CDR3 DNA is TGTGCCAGCAGCGTAGGCACTAGCGCAGATACGCAGTATTTT. Translating it yields CASSVGTSADTQYF. The full variable domain, completed using reference TRBV9 and TRBJ2-3, is DSGVTQTPKHLITATGQRVTLRCSPRSGDLSVYWYQQSLDQGLQFLIQYYNGEERAKGNILERFSAQQFPDLHSELNLSSLELGDSALYFCASSVGTSADTQYFGPGTRLTVL.

This chain uses TRBV10-2 with TRBJ1-5; TRBD1 matches 7 bases. Germline CDR1 reads WSHSY; CDR2 reads SAAADI. J lost 7 bases, V lost 6 bases, and 3 bases had no gene match. This CDR3 comprises 12 residues. CDR3 nucleotide sequence: TGCGCCAGCAGACAGGGGAAACAGCCCCAGCATTTT. Translated: CASRQGKQPQHF.

V and J are TRBV7-7 and TRBJ2-2; a possible D gene is TRBD1 (6 bases). The CDR3 extends over 18 amino acids. CDR1 and CDR2 from the germline V gene are SSHAT and FNYEAQ (reference sequence). Trimming took 6 bases from V and 3 from J, leaving 23 bases between them. CDR3: CASSSAPGASRDTGELFF. Written as DNA, the CDR3 is TGTGCCAGCAGTTCAGCCCCAGGGGCCTCAAGGGACACCGGGGAGCTGTTTTTT. The full variable domain, rest sourced from reference TRBV7-7 and TRBJ2-2, is GAGVSQSPRYKVTKRGQDVTLRCDPISSHATLYWYQQALGQGPEFLTYFNYEAQPDKSGLPSDRFSAERPEGSISTLTIQRTEQRDSAMYRCASSSAPGASRDTGELFFGEGSRLTVL.

The V call is TRBV5-8, the J call TRBJ2-7; D perhaps matches TRBD1 (5 bases). V gave up 1 base and J gave up 3 bases, with 8 bases separating them. The CDR3 has 13 amino acids. The germline V gene encodes CDR1 SGHTS and CDR2 YDEGEE. The CDR3 nucleotides are TGTGCCAGCAGCTTGATTAGGGGCTACGAGCAGTACTTC. Encoded protein: CASSLIRGYEQYF. Filled out from reference TRBV5-8 and TRBJ2-7, the complete variable domain reads EAGVTQSPTHLIKTRGQQATLRCSPISGHTSVYWYQQALGLGLQFLLWYDEGEERNRGNFPPRFSGRQFPNYSSELNVNALELEDSALYLCASSLIRGYEQYFGPGTRLTVT.

The rearrangement uses TRBV27 and TRBJ2-7, with D possibly matching TRBD2 (5 bases). This CDR3 region has 13 residues. Trimming removed 5 bases at V and 4 bases at J, with 12 bases between. The germline V gene has CDR1 MNHEY and CDR2 SMNVEV (reference sequence). The CDR3 here is CASSLRDSYEQYF. CDR3 nucleotide sequence: TGTGCCAGCAGTCTTCGGGATTCGTACGAGCAGTACTTC.

This rearrangement joins TRBV9 to TRBJ2-7; TRBD2 might be the D (7 bases). The CDR3 is made up of 16 amino acids. Germline values: CDR1 SGDLS, CDR2 YYNGEE. V was pared by 7 bases and J by 5 bases, with 25 bases between. CDR3 nucleotide sequence: TGTGCCAGCCACAAGGGGGGGGGAGGATTTCGGGACGAGCAGTACTTC. It specifies CASHKGGGGFRDEQYF. Filled out from reference TRBV9 and TRBJ2-7, the complete variable domain reads DSGVTQTPKHLITATGQRVTLRCSPRSGDLSVYWYQQSLDQGLQFLIQYYNGEERAKGNILERFSAQQFPDLHSELNLSSLELGDSALYFCASHKGGGGFRDEQYFGPGTRLTVT.

This chain connects TRBV7-2 to TRBJ1-5, with TRBD1 matching 9 bases. The CDR3 contains 16 residues. V shed 4 bases and J 7 bases; nucleotides not matched to a gene: 11. CDR1 is SGHTA and CDR2 is FQGNSA in the germline V gene. In DNA, the CDR3 is TGTGCCAGCAGCTCCCGTTTGGGACAGGGTACGCAGCCCCAGCATTTT. This encodes CASSSRLGQGTQPQHF.

This rearrangement joins TRBV2 to TRBJ1-3; D unclear. The CDR3 extends over 15 amino acids. Trimming left V 8 bases short and J 0 bases short, with 14 bases between. Germline CDR1 SNHLY, CDR2 FYNNEI. The chain's CDR3 is CASWGLGSSGNTIYF. DNA of the CDR3: TGTGCCAGCTGGGGTCTCGGGAGCTCTGGAAACACCATATATTTT.

This chain links TRBV5-5 with TRBJ1-1, with 7 bases aligning to TRBD1. Germline CDR1 is SGHKS and CDR2 is YYEKEE (reference sequence). Unmatched junction bases numbered 5, after V lost 0 bases and J lost 3 bases. CDR3 length: 15 amino acids. Here the CDR3 DNA reads TGTGCCAGCAGCTTGGTTTCAGGGGGGTACACTGAAGCTTTCTTT. The encoded protein is CASSLVSGGYTEAFF.

This chain links TRBV15 with TRBJ2-1, with 8 positions matching TRBD2. Trimming cost V 5 bases and J 0 bases; bases outside gene matches: 6. Per the germline V gene, CDR1 is LNHNV and CDR2 is YYDKDF (reference sequence). This CDR3 has 16 residues. For the CDR3, the DNA is TGTGCCACCAGCCCCGTAAGCGGGAGCTCCTACAATGAGCAGTTCTTC. Translated, it gives CATSPVSGSSYNEQFF.

This clone was found once. V gene TRBV19 combines with J gene TRBJ1-5; D remains ambiguous. This CDR3 has 15 amino acids. The V and J ends lost 7 bases and 2 bases respectively, with 15 bases between them. CDR1 and CDR2 (germline): LNHDA, SQIVND (reference sequence). CDR3 sequence: CASTNIKTGNQPQHF. The CDR3 nucleotides are TGTGCCAGTACCAATATAAAAACGGGCAATCAGCCCCAGCATTTT.